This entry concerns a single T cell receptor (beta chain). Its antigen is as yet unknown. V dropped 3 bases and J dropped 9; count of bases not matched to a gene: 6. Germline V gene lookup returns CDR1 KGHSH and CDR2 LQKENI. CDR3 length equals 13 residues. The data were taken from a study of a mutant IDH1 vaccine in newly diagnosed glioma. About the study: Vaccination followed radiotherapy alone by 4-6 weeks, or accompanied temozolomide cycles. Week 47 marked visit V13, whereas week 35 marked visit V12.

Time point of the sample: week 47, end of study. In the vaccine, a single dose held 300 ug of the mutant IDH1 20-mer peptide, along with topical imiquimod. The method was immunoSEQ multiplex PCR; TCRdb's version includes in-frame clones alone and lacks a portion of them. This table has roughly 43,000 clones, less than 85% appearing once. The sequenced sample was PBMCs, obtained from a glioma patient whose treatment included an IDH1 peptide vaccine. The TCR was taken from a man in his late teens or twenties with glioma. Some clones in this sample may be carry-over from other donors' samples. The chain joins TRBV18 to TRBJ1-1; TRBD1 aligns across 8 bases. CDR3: CASSPLGTGKAFF. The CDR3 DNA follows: TGTGCCAGCTCACCCTTGGGGACAGGAAAAGCTTTCTTT.